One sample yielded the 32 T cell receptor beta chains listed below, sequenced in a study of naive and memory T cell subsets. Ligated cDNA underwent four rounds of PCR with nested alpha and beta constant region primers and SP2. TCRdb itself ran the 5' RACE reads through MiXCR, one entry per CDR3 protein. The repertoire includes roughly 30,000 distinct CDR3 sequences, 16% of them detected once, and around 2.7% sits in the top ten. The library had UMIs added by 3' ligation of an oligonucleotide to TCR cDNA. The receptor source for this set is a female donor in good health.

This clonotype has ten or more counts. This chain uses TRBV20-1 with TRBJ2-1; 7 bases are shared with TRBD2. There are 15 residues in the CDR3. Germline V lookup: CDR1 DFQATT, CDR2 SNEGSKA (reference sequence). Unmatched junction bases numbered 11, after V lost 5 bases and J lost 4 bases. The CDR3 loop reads CSASIFGSGYNEQFF. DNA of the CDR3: TGCAGTGCTTCAATTTTTGGTAGCGGGTACAATGAGCAGTTCTTC.

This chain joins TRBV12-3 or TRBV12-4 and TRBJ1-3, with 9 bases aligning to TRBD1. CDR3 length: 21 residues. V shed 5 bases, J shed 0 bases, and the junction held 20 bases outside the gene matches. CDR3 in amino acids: CASSPRRVGTGRFSSGNTIYF. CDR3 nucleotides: TGTGCCAGCAGTCCCCGCCGCGTGGGGACAGGGCGCTTTAGCTCTGGAAACACCATATATTTT.

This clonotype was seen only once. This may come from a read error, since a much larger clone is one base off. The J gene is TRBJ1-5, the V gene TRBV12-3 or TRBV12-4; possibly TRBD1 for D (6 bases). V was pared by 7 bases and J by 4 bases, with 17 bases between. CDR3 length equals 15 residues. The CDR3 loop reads CASTPSWGRNQPQHF. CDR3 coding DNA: TGTGCCAGCACCCCGTCCTGGGGGCGTAATCAGCCCCAGCATTTT.

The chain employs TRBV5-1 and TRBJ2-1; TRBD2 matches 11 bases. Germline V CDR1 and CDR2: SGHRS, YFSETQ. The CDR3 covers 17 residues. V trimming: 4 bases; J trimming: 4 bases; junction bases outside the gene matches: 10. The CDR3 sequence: CASSERPTSGGYNEQFF. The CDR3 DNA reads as TGCGCCAGCAGCGAACGACCTACTAGCGGGGGATACAATGAGCAGTTCTTC.

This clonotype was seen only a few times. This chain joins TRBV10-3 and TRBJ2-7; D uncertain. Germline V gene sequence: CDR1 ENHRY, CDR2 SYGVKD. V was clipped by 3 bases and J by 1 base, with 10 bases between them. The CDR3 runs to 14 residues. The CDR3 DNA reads TGTGCCATCAGTGACCGTGGGATATCCTACGAGCAGTACTTC. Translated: CAISDRGISYEQYF.

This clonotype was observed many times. The CDR3 spells CASSDPGGGRSNYGYTF. DNA of the CDR3: TGCGCCAGCAGTGACCCCGGGGGGGGGAGGTCGAACTATGGCTACACCTTC. V is TRBV10-2 and J is TRBJ1-2, with D perhaps matching TRBD1 (5 bases). Germline values: CDR1 WSHSY, CDR2 SAAADI. Deletions cut 3 bases from V and 2 bases from J, with 19 bases between. The CDR3 runs to 17 residues.

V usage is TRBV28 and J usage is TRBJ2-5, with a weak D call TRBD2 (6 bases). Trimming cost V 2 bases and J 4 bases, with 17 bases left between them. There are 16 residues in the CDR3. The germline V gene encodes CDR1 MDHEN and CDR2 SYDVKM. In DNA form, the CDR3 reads TGTGCCAGCAGTTTACGGGGGACTTTCGGGACAGAGACCCAGTACTTC. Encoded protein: CASSLRGTFGTETQYF.

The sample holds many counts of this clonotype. CDR3 DNA sequence: TGTGCCAGCAGTTACTCCGAGGGCTCTGGGGCCAACGTCCTGACTTTC. Amino acids: CASSYSEGSGANVLTF. The V call is TRBV6-5, the J call TRBJ2-6; D may be TRBD2 (5 bases). This CDR3 is built from 16 residues. Trimming left V 0 bases short and J 0 bases short, with 6 bases between. Germline V gene lookup returns CDR1 MNHEY and CDR2 SVGAGI.

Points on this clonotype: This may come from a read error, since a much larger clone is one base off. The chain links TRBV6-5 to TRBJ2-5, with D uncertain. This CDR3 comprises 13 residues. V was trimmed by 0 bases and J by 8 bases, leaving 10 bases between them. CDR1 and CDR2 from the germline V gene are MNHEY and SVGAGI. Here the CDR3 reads CASSYSGRATQYF. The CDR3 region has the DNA TGTGCCAGCAGTTACTCCGGTCGGGCCACCCAGTACTTC.

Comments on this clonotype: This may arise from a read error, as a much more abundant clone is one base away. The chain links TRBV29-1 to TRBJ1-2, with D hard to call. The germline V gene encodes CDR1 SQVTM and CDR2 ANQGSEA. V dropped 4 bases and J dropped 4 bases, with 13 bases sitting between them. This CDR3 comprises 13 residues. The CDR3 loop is CSVVDIPTYGYTF. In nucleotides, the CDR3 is TGCAGCGTTGTAGACATACCTACCTATGGCTACACCTTC.

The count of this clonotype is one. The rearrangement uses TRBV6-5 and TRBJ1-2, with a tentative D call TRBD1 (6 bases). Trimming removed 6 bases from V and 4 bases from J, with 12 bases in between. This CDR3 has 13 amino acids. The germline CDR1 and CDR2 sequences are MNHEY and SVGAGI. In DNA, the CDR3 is TGTGCCAGCAGAAAGACAGGAAGCTATGGCTACACCTTC. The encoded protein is CASRKTGSYGYTF.

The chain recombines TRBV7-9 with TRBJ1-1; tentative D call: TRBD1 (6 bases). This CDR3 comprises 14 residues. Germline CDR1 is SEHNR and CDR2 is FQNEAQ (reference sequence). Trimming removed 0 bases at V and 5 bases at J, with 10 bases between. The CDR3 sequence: CASSLATGATEAFF. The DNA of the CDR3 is TGTGCCAGCAGCTTAGCGACGGGGGCAACTGAAGCTTTCTTT.

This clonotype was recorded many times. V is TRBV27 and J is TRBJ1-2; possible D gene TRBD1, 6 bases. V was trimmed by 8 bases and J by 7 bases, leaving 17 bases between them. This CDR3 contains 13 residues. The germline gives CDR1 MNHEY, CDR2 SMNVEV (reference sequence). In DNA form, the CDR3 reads TGTGCCAGCTGGGCGCAGGGGCTCGGTGGCTACACCTTC. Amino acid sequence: CASWAQGLGGYTF.

In nucleotides, the CDR3 is TGCAGTGCTAGAATGTGGGCGGGGGCCCAAGAGACCCAGTACTTC. Residues: CSARMWAGAQETQYF. The chain joins TRBV20-1 to TRBJ2-5; tentatively, D is TRBD2 (7 bases). Looked up from germline, CDR1 is DFQATT and CDR2 is SNEGSKA (reference sequence). V dropped 2 bases and J dropped 1 base, with 14 bases sitting between them. The CDR3 extends over 15 amino acids.

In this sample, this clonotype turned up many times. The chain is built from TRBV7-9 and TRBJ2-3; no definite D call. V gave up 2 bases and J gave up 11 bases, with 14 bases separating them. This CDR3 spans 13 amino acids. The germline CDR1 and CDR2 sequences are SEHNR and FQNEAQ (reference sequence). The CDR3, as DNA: TGTGCCAGCAGCTTATACCCGGACGGCGAGCAGTATTTT. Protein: CASSLYPDGEQYF.

CDR3 in amino acids: CASSYSGTVLNIQYF. CDR3 sequence (DNA): TGTGCCAGCAGTTACTCTGGGACAGTTCTAAACATTCAGTACTTC. The chain combines TRBV6-5 with TRBJ2-4; TRBD1 matches at 7 bases. Germline CDR1 reads MNHEY; CDR2 reads SVGAGI. With V trimmed by 0 bases and J by 6 bases, 5 bases remained unmatched. This CDR3 has 15 residues.

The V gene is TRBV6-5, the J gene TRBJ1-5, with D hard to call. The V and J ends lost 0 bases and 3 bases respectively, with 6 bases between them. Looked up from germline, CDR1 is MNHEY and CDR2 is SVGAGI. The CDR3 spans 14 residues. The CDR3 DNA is TGTGCCAGCAGTTACTCTCGGTACAATCAGCCCCAGCATTTT. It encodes CASSYSRYNQPQHF.

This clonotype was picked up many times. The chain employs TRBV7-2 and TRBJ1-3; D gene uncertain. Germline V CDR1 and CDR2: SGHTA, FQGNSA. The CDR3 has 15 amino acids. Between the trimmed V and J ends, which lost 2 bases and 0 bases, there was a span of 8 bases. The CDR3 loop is CASSLWGSSGNTIYF. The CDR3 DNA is TGTGCCAGCAGCTTATGGGGAAGCTCTGGAAACACCATATATTTT.

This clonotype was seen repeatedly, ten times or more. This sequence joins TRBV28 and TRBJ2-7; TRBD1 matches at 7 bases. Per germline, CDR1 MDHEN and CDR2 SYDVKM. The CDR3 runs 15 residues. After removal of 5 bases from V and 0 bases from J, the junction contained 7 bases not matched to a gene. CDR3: CASSPNRGVSYEQYF. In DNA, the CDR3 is TGTGCCAGCAGTCCCAACAGGGGAGTCTCCTACGAGCAGTACTTC.

The CDR3 loop reads CSVSAGYTDTQYF. The CDR3 DNA follows: TGCAGCGTTAGCGCGGGGTACACAGATACGCAGTATTTT. V and J are TRBV29-1 and TRBJ2-3; maybe TRBD2 (6 bases). The CDR3 covers 13 residues. V was trimmed by 5 bases and J by 2 bases, leaving 11 bases between them. Germline assignment: CDR1 SQVTM and CDR2 ANQGSEA.

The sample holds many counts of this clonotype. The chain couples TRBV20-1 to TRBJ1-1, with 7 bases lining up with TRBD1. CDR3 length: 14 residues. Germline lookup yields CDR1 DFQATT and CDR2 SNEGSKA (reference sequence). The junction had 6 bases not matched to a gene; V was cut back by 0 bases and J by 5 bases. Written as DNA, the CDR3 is TGCAGTGCTAGAGATCGGGACAGCCCGACTGAAGCTTTCTTT. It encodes CSARDRDSPTEAFF.

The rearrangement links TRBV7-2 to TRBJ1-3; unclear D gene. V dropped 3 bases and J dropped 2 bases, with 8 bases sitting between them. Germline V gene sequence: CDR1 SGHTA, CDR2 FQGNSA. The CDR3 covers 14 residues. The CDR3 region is CASSFGGPGNTIYF. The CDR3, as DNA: TGTGCCAGCAGCTTTGGCGGACCTGGAAACACCATATATTTT. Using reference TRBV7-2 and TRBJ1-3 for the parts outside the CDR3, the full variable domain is GAGVSQSPSNKVTEKGKDVELRCDPISGHTALYWYRQSLGQGLEFLIYFQGNSAPDKSGLPSDRFSAERTGGSVSTLTIQRTQQEDSAVYLCASSFGGPGNTIYFGEGSWLTVV.

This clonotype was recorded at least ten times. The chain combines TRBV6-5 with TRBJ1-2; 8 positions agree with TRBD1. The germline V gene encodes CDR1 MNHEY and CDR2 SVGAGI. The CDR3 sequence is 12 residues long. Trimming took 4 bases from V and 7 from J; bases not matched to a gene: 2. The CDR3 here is CASSSGGVGYTF. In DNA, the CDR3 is TGTGCCAGCAGTTCAGGGGGCGTTGGCTACACCTTC.

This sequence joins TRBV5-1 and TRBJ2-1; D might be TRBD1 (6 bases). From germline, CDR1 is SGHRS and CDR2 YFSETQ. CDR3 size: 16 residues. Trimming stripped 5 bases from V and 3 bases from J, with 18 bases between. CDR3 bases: TGCGCCAGCAGGAACAGGGTCCAAAGCCTCTACAATGAGCAGTTCTTC. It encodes CASRNRVQSLYNEQFF.

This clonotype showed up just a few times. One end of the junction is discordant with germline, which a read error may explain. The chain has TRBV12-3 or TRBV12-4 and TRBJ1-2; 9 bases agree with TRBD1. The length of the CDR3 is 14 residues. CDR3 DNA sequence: TGTGCCAGCAGTTCCACAGGGGGCGACTATGGCGACACCTTC. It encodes CASSSTGGDYGDTF.

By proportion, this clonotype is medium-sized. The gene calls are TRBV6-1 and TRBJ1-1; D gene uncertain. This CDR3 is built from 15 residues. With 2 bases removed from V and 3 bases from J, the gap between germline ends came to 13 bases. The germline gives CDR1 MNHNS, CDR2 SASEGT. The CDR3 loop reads CASSESAGTYTEAFF. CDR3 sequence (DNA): TGTGCCAGCAGTGAATCGGCTGGAACCTACACTGAAGCTTTCTTT.

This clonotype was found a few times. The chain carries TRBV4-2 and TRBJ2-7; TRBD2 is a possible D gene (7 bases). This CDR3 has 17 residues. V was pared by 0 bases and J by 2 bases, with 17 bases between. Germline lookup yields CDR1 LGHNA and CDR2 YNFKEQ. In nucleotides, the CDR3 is TGTGCCAGCAGCCAAGAATTTGGGGGGGCTCTCGCCTACGAGCAGTACTTC. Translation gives CASSQEFGGALAYEQYF.

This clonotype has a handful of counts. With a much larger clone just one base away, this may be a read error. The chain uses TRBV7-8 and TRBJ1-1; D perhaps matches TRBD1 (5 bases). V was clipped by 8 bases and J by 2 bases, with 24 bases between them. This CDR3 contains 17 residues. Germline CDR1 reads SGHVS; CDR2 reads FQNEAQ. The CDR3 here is CASHPGGAQSGNTEAFF. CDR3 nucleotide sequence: TGTGCCAGCCACCCCGGCGGGGCTCAGAGTGGAAACACTGAAGCTTTCTTT.

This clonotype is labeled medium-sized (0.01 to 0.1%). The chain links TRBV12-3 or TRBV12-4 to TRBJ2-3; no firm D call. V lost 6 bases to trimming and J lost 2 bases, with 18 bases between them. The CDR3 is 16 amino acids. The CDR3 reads CASRKTTRASTDTQYF. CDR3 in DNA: TGTGCCAGCAGGAAAACGACACGGGCATCCACAGATACGCAGTATTTT.

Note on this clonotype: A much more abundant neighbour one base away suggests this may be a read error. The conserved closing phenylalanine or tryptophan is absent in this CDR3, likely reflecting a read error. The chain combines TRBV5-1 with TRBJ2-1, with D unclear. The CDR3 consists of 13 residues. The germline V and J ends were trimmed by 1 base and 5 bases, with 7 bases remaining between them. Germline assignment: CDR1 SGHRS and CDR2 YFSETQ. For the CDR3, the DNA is TGCGCCAGCAGCTTGCGGCTGAACAATGAGCAGTTCCTC. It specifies CASSLRLNNEQFL.

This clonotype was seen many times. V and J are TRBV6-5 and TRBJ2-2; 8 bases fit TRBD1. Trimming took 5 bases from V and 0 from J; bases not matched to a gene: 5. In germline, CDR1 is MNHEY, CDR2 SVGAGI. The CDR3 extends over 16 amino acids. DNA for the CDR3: TGTGCCAGCAGTCTCCAGGGGGCCCCGAACACCGGGGAGCTGTTTTTT. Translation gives CASSLQGAPNTGELFF.

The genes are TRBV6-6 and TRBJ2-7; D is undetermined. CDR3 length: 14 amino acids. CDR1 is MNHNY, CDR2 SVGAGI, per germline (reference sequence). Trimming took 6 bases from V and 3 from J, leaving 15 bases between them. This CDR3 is CASSPRVGYYEQYF. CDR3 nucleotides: TGTGCCAGCAGCCCCCGGGTGGGTTACTACGAGCAGTACTTC.